These T cell receptor beta chains were read from a single sample in a study of cytomegalovirus exposure and HLA in healthy donors. Assay used: immunoSEQ multiplex PCR; TCRdb lists only in-frame clones, some missing. The sample lists around 250,000 clones; 75% to 85% were seen once. The sample taken for sequencing was PBMCs. The receptors originated from a woman aged 60-75 years in good health and CMV-seropositive. Both conserved end residues are part of each CDR3. Each record gives: J gene, CDR3 length, D gene, clone size, V gene, CDR3 protein, CDR3 DNA. The D gene is left open where the match is weak. Clone size is not always given. Where it is, it says once, few, many or a class for expanded clones.

TRBJ1-1 14 . . TRBV5-1 CASSRGGQNTEAFF TGCGCCAGCAGCCGCGGGGGGCAAAACACTGAAGCTTTCTTT
TRBJ1-4 11 . . TRBV11-2 CASSFGEKLFF TGTGCCAGCAGCTTCGGGGAAAAACTGTTTTTT
TRBJ2-7 15 TRBD1 . TRBV5-4 CASSLVGDRGNEQYF TGTGCCAGCAGCTTGGTTGGGGACAGGGGAAACGAGCAGTACTTC
TRBJ2-7 14 . . TRBV6-6 CASSYSPRVPEQYF TGTGCCAGCAGTTACTCGCCCAGGGTACCCGAGCAGTACTTC
TRBJ2-1 13 TRBD1 . TRBV10-2 CASSGTGGSEQFF TGCGCCAGCTCCGGAACAGGGGGCAGTGAGCAGTTCTTC
TRBJ1-2 14 . . TRBV5-1 CASSLNRETSGYTF TGCGCCAGCAGCTTAAACAGGGAAACGAGTGGCTACACCTTC
TRBJ1-2 16 . few TRBV12-5 CASGLVGGGHHYGYTF TGTGCTAGTGGTTTGGTCGGGGGGGGACATCATTATGGCTACACCTTC
TRBJ1-5 16 . . TRBV28 CASSLGGSPLNQPQHF TGTGCCAGCAGTTTGGGCGGGAGCCCTTTAAATCAGCCCCAGCATTTT
TRBJ2-5 11 . . TRBV27 CASSSGETQYF TGTGCCAGCAGTTCGGGGGAGACCCAGTACTTC
TRBJ2-7 15 TRBD2 . TRBV6-5 CASSSVTSGRYEQYF TGTGCCAGCAGTTCCGTGACTAGCGGGAGATACGAGCAGTACTTC